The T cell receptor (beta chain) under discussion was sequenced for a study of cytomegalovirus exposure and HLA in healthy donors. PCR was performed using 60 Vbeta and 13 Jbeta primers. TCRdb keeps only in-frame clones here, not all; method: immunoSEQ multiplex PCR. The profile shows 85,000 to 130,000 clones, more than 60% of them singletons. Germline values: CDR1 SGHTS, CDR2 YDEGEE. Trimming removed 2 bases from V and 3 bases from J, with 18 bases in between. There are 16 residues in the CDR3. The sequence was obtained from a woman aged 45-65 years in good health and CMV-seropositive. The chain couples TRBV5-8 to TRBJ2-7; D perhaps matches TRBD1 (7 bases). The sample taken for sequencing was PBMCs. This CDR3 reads CASSFGSGGGVYEQYF. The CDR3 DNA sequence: TGTGCCAGCAGCTTTGGAAGCGGAGGGGGCGTCTACGAGCAGTACTTC.